The clone carrying this TCR beta chain was seen ten or more times. TCRdb re-analysed the RACE reads in MiXCR, keeping a single row per CDR3 protein. This table has approximately 350,000 distinct CDR3 sequences, over 6% appearing once. Time point described: patch test 2, 6 weeks after DPC sensitization. This sample's treatment: therapeutic diphenylcyclopropenone sensitization with weekly scalp DPC. Total RNA was isolated from unfractionated whole blood. This CDR3 has 12 amino acids. V shed 3 bases and J shed 4 bases, with 3 bases lying between them. Germline assignment: CDR1 KGHDR and CDR2 SFDVKD. The data derive from a study of human T cells and chemical hapten exposure. Study background: Yields of TCR per sample differed, chiefly owing to small differences in pooled library volume.

The material was whole blood, obtained in connection with sensitization to the hapten diphenylcyclopropenone (DPC). The sequence came from a young woman with alopecia areata. Some clones in this sample may be carry-over from other donors' samples. V and J are TRBV24-1 and TRBJ1-3; D not resolved. CDR3 nucleotide sequence: TGTGCCACCAGTGATGGAGGAAACACCATATATTTT. Translated: CATSDGGNTIYF.